These 24 T cell receptor beta chains share one sample of origin, sequenced in a study of read filtering for tumor transcriptome and immune sequencing. This library used roughly 370 ng RNA and molecular barcoded adaptors spanning alpha/delta and beta/gamma chains. TCRdb redid the calling of the reads with MiXCR, one entry per CDR3 protein. The table records roughly 82,000 distinct CDR3 sequences, around 12% of them present only once. Input material: a population of CD138-negative cells sorted from bone marrow. The receptor set was obtained from a donor aged 40 or over with multiple myeloma.

This clonotype appeared many times. The chain joins TRBV6-5 to TRBJ2-1; D unclear. Germline CDR1 MNHEY, CDR2 SVGAGI. There are 16 residues in the CDR3. Between the trimmed V and J ends, which lost 2 bases and 0 bases, there was a span of 11 bases. CDR3 region: CASSYESRHSYNEQFF. In nucleotides, the CDR3 is TGTGCCAGCAGTTACGAAAGTAGGCACTCCTACAATGAGCAGTTCTTC.

This clonotype was counted at least ten times. The chain has TRBV2 and TRBJ2-1, with TRBD1 matching over 7 bases. V lost 6 bases to trimming and J lost 0 bases; unmatched junction nucleotides: 2. Germline values: CDR1 SNHLY, CDR2 FYNNEI. This CDR3 region has 14 residues. The CDR3 is CASRTGFSYNEQFF. The CDR3 DNA reads as TGTGCCAGCAGGACAGGGTTCTCCTACAATGAGCAGTTCTTC.

This clonotype was counted many times. The chain combines TRBV2 with TRBJ1-1; no reliable D call. Germline CDR1 and CDR2: SNHLY and FYNNEI. The CDR3 consists of 13 residues. Between the trimmed V and J ends, which lost 4 bases and 1 base, there was a span of 7 bases. CDR3: CASSGNRNTEAFF. In DNA form, the CDR3 reads TGTGCCAGCAGTGGAAACAGGAACACTGAAGCTTTCTTT.

This clonotype was counted many times. This chain connects TRBV28 to TRBJ2-7; D is possibly TRBD2 (6 bases). The CDR3 is 14 residues long. Trimming left V 6 bases short and J 0 bases short, with 12 bases between. In germline, CDR1 is MDHEN, CDR2 SYDVKM. CDR3 protein: CASSVGGYSYEQYF. The CDR3 DNA reads as TGTGCCAGCAGCGTCGGGGGATACTCCTACGAGCAGTACTTC.

This clonotype was counted at least ten times. V and J are TRBV19 and TRBJ1-5; 9 nucleotides match TRBD1. The length of the CDR3 is 16 residues. From germline, CDR1 is LNHDA and CDR2 SQIVND (reference sequence). V was pared by 3 bases and J by 6 bases, with 9 bases of the junction left unmatched. The CDR3, as DNA: TGTGCCAGTAGTATTTCGACAGGGGGGGTAGGTCAGCCCCAGCATTTT. Amino acids: CASSISTGGVGQPQHF.

This clonotype was observed many times. The chain joins TRBV12-3 or TRBV12-4 to TRBJ1-5; D uncertain. V dropped 8 bases and J dropped 2 bases, with 10 bases sitting between them. This CDR3 is 13 amino acids long. CDR3 residues: CASSSGGNQPQHF. The CDR3 nucleotides are TGTGCCAGCTCCTCTGGGGGCAATCAGCCCCAGCATTTT.

This clonotype was seen at least ten times. CDR3 loop: CASSSGGTQYNEQFF. The CDR3 bases are TGTGCCAGCAGCTCCGGGGGGACACAGTACAATGAGCAGTTCTTC. The rearrangement links TRBV7-2 to TRBJ2-1; D may be TRBD2 (7 bases). The CDR3 length is 15 residues. The V end was cut by 4 bases, the J end by 4 bases, with 14 bases between. Germline CDR1 is SGHTA and CDR2 is FQGNSA.

Regarding this clonotype: Its ends do not fully match the called genes, so a read error is possible. The V gene is TRBV12-3 or TRBV12-4, the J gene TRBJ2-1, with 12 bases identical to TRBD2. The length of the CDR3 is 17 residues. The CDR3 sequence: CASSLGLAGGQDNVQFF. CDR3 coding DNA: TGTGCCAGCAGTTTAGGGCTAGCGGGAGGGCAAGACAATGTGCAGTTCTTC.

This clonotype was recorded many times. This chain connects TRBV10-2 to TRBJ2-3, with 10 positions matching TRBD2. CDR1 is WSHSY and CDR2 is SAAADI in the germline V gene. CDR3 length: 15 amino acids. Germline trimming cut 6 bases from V and 3 bases from J; bases unmatched to any gene: 6. The CDR3 loop reads CASRPGLAATDTQYF. The CDR3 region has the DNA TGCGCCAGCAGACCTGGACTAGCGGCGACAGATACGCAGTATTTT.

This clonotype was counted many times. The chain joins TRBV4-1 to TRBJ2-4, with a tentative D call TRBD1 (6 bases). The germline CDR1 and CDR2 sequences are MGHRA and YSYEKL. The CDR3 contains 16 residues. Deletions cut 2 bases from V and 5 bases from J, with 16 bases between. The CDR3 loop reads CASSQTGQVDQNIQYF. In nucleotides, the CDR3 is TGCGCCAGCAGCCAAACAGGGCAAGTCGACCAAAACATTCAGTACTTC.

This clonotype turned up a few times. The chain is built from TRBV6-1 and TRBJ1-1; D possibly corresponds to TRBD1 (5 bases). The CDR3 consists of 13 residues. The V end lost 2 bases, the J end lost 1 base, and 5 bases lay between the germline ends. CDR1 and CDR2 (germline): MNHNS, SASEGT. The CDR3 here is CASSETGNTEAFF. In DNA, the CDR3 is TGTGCCAGCAGTGAAACAGGGAACACTGAAGCTTTCTTT.

A note on this clonotype: This CDR3 fails to terminate in the conserved phenylalanine or tryptophan, so it likely reflects a read error. The chain employs TRBV5-1 and TRBJ2-7; 11 bases fit TRBD2. The V segment lost 3 bases and the J segment 4 bases; nucleotides outside the gene matches: 3. CDR1 is SGHRS, CDR2 YFSETQ, per germline. CDR3 length equals 14 residues. Here the CDR3 DNA reads TGCGCCAGCAGCTACACTAGCGGGAGTTACGAGCAGTACCTC. Translated: CASSYTSGSYEQYL.

There are many counts of this clonotype. The chain links TRBV30 to TRBJ1-5, with D possibly TRBD1 on 6 matching bases. CDR1 and CDR2 from the germline V gene are GTSNPN and SVGIG (reference sequence). This CDR3 has 13 residues. Trimming removed 3 bases at V and 4 bases at J, with 10 bases between. CDR3 sequence: CAWSRGHNQPQHF. In DNA form, the CDR3 reads TGTGCCTGGAGCAGGGGCCATAATCAGCCCCAGCATTTT.

There are many counts of this clonotype. This chain uses TRBV7-2 with TRBJ1-5; 9 bases map to TRBD1. This CDR3 region has 15 residues. Germline V gene lookup returns CDR1 SGHTA and CDR2 FQGNSA. V lost 4 bases and J lost 6; bases outside the gene matches: 7. The DNA for the CDR3 is TGTGCCAGCAGCTCCGGGACAGGGCTTCTTCAGCCCCAGCATTTT. Its translation is CASSSGTGLLQPQHF.

This chain uses TRBV20-1 with TRBJ2-7, with D maybe TRBD1 (5 bases). V was clipped by 5 bases and J by 3 bases, with 11 bases between them. The CDR3 has 12 residues. CDR1 and CDR2 (germline): DFQATT, SNEGSKA (reference sequence). The CDR3 bases are TGCAGTGCTTTCAGGGATGGCTACGAGCAGTACTTC. This sequence encodes CSAFRDGYEQYF.

This clonotype was counted at least ten times. The V gene is TRBV12-3 or TRBV12-4, the J gene TRBJ2-1; TRBD2 matches at 16 bases. J gave up 9 bases and V 3 bases, and 8 bases lay outside the gene matches. This CDR3 has 17 amino acids. CDR3 nucleotide sequence: TGTGCCAGCAGTTTCGGCGGGACTAGCGGGAGGGCAGGTGAGCAGTTCTTC. Its translation: CASSFGGTSGRAGEQFF.

Comments on this clonotype: This likely stems from a read error, as it lies one base from a far larger clone. The chain uses TRBV10-2 and TRBJ1-1; TRBD1 is a possible D gene (5 bases). CDR1 WSHSY and CDR2 SAAADI come from the germline V gene. The CDR3 totals 12 residues. The CDR3 coding sequence is TGCACCAGCAGTGCTGGGGGGACTGAAGCTTTCTTT. It translates to CTSSAGGTEAFF.

With regard to this clonotype: A much larger clone sits a single nucleotide away, making a read error possible. V and J are TRBV12-3 or TRBV12-4 and TRBJ2-5; perhaps TRBD1 as D (5 bases). Between the trimmed V and J ends, which lost 6 bases and 1 base, there was a span of 12 bases. This CDR3 has 14 residues. In DNA, the CDR3 is TGTGCCAGCAGATTCGGAGACAGCCAAGAGACCCAGTACTTC. Translating it yields CASRFGDSQETQYF.

This clonotype came up many times. The chain uses TRBV28 and TRBJ2-1; perhaps TRBD1 as D (6 bases). Trimming stripped 6 bases from V and 0 bases from J, with 18 bases between. The length of the CDR3 is 17 residues. The germline CDR1 and CDR2 sequences are MDHEN and SYDVKM. The DNA for the CDR3 is TGTGCCAGCAGCTCCCCTCGGACAGACTTCTCCTACAATGAGCAGTTCTTC. As protein: CASSSPRTDFSYNEQFF.

This clonotype has at least ten counts. This sequence joins TRBV7-9 and TRBJ1-2; a possible D gene is TRBD1 (5 bases). The CDR3 is 14 amino acids. The germline V gene encodes CDR1 SEHNR and CDR2 FQNEAQ (reference sequence). V was clipped by 5 bases and J by 4 bases, with 14 bases between them. In DNA form, the CDR3 reads TGTGCCAGCAGCCGAGGGACGGCTGTCTATGGCTACACCTTC. Amino acid sequence: CASSRGTAVYGYTF.

This clonotype has ten or more counts. The chain uses TRBV5-1 and TRBJ2-7; weak D call: TRBD2 (5 bases). CDR1 and CDR2 (germline): SGHRS, YFSETQ. CDR3 length equals 15 residues. Deletions cut 2 bases from V and 6 bases from J, with 18 bases between. CDR3 nucleotide sequence: TGCGCCAGCAGCTTCAACCCCGGGATCCAGGCCGAGCAGTACTTC. Translated, it gives CASSFNPGIQAEQYF.

This clonotype was observed many times. V is TRBV7-9 and J is TRBJ2-3, with TRBD2 identical over 13 bases. The CDR3 loop spans 16 amino acids. The J segment lost 6 bases and the V segment lost 5 bases, leaving 8 bases of the junction unmatched. Germline V CDR1 and CDR2: SEHNR, FQNEAQ (reference sequence). The CDR3 here is CASSPRGLAGLDTQYF. The CDR3 DNA sequence: TGTGCCAGCAGCCCAAGGGGACTAGCGGGATTGGATACGCAGTATTTT.

This clonotype was seen many times. The chain joins TRBV20-1 to TRBJ2-3; unclear D gene. V was pared by 6 bases and J by 0 bases, with 10 bases between. This CDR3 comprises 13 residues. The V gene's germline CDR1 is DFQATT and CDR2 SNEGSKA (reference sequence). The CDR3 nucleotides are TGCAGTGCCCCTCCGGCTAGCACAGATACGCAGTATTTT. Protein product: CSAPPASTDTQYF.

Turning to this clonotype: A much larger clone lies a single base off, so this may be a read error. The chain's CDR3 is CASSICGQGGTGELFF. For the CDR3, the DNA is TGTGCCAGTAGTATCTGCGGACAGGGAGGAACCGGGGAGCTGTTTTTT. The rearrangement joins TRBV19 to TRBJ2-2; 8 nucleotides line up with TRBD1. Per germline, CDR1 LNHDA and CDR2 SQIVND (reference sequence). CDR3 length: 16 amino acids. J was trimmed by 5 bases and V by 3 bases; bases with no gene match: 8.